These 17 T cell receptor beta chains share one sample of origin, sequenced in a study of T cell repertoires in cytomegalovirus infection. One entry per CDR3 protein results from TCRdb running MiXCR on the reads. The table includes a few hundred thousand distinct CDR3 sequences, approximately 17% detected once. Sequencing input: CD8+ T cells from PBMCs. Source of these receptors: a human donor in good health (CMV status not recorded). Some clones in this sample may be carry-over from other donors' samples.

This clonotype was detected many times. V and J are TRBV27 and TRBJ2-7; TRBD1 matches 7 bases. This CDR3 is 16 amino acids long. The V and J ends lost 3 bases and 3 bases, in that order; junction bases with no gene match: 11. Germline loops: CDR1 MNHEY, CDR2 SMNVEV (reference sequence). CDR3 region: CASSLFRDRPFYEQYF. CDR3 bases: TGTGCCAGCAGTTTGTTTCGGGACAGACCTTTCTACGAGCAGTACTTC.

This clonotype was observed a handful of times. This sequence joins TRBV6-5 and TRBJ2-7; D gene ambiguous. Trimming took off 4 bases at V and 1 base at J, with 17 bases between the two ends. CDR1 MNHEY and CDR2 SVGAGI come from the germline V gene. CDR3 length: 16 residues. CDR3 nucleotides: TGTGCCAGCAGTTCGTGGTTGGCGGTAGGATCCTACGAGCAGTACTTC. This sequence encodes CASSSWLAVGSYEQYF.

The chain combines TRBV28 with TRBJ2-7; perhaps D is TRBD1 or TRBD2 (6 bases each). The V end was cut by 11 bases, the J end by 6 bases, with 17 bases between. The CDR3 covers 12 residues. CDR1 is MDHEN and CDR2 is SYDVKM in the germline V gene. CDR3 region: CAFRGQGGEQYF. DNA of the CDR3: TGTGCCTTCCGGGGGCAGGGAGGCGAGCAGTACTTC.

This clonotype occurred many times. The V gene is TRBV7-2, the J gene TRBJ2-7, with D maybe TRBD1 (5 bases). The germline V gene encodes CDR1 SGHTA and CDR2 FQGNSA. The CDR3 is 16 residues long. V was clipped by 4 bases and J by 0 bases, with 16 bases between them. As DNA, the CDR3 is TGTGCCAGCAGCTCCACAGGCAACCCCCACTCCTACGAGCAGTACTTC. It codes for CASSSTGNPHSYEQYF.

This clonotype was recorded at least ten times. The V gene is TRBV7-2, the J gene TRBJ2-3, with a weak D call TRBD1 (7 bases). The germline V gene encodes CDR1 SGHTA and CDR2 FQGNSA. V shed 1 base and J shed 4 bases, with 12 bases lying between them. The CDR3 has 15 amino acids. The CDR3 sequence: CASSLVSRGADTQYF. As DNA, the CDR3 is TGTGCCAGCAGCTTAGTGAGCAGGGGGGCAGATACGCAGTATTTT.

This clonotype was recorded a few times. The gene calls are TRBV2 and TRBJ2-1; TRBD2 aligns across 10 bases. Germline CDR1 is SNHLY and CDR2 is FYNNEI. CDR3 size: 15 residues. With V trimmed by 6 bases and J by 2 bases, 4 bases remained unmatched. The CDR3 reads CASRPLAGAYNEQFF. In DNA, the CDR3 is TGTGCCAGCAGACCGCTAGCGGGGGCCTACAATGAGCAGTTCTTC.

The chain is built from TRBV7-6 and TRBJ2-1; tentatively, D is TRBD2 (6 bases). The CDR3 is 13 residues long. The germline V gene encodes CDR1 SGHVS and CDR2 FNYEAQ. V lost 10 bases and J lost 11, with 21 bases in between. Here the CDR3 reads CATNLGGYDKQFF. The CDR3 DNA reads TGTGCCACCAATTTGGGGGGATACGATAAGCAGTTCTTC. Full variable domain (missing parts from reference TRBV7-6 and TRBJ2-1): GAGVSQSPRYKVTKRGQDVALRCDPISGHVSLYWYRQALGQGPEFLTYFNYEAQQDKSGLPNDRFSAERPEGSISTLTIQRTEQRDSAMYRCATNLGGYDKQFFGPGTRLTVL.

There are many counts of this clonotype. The gene calls are TRBV14 and TRBJ1-2, with D unclear. Trimming shortened V by 1 base and J by 5 bases, and 8 bases separated the two germline ends. The CDR3 covers 13 residues. Germline loops: CDR1 SGHDN, CDR2 FVKESK. CDR3 coding DNA: TGTGCCAGCAGCCAAGTGGCCGAGTATGGCTACACCTTC. Encoded protein: CASSQVAEYGYTF.

This clonotype came up a few times. The chain uses TRBV7-8 and TRBJ2-5; no firm D call. The V gene's germline CDR1 is SGHVS and CDR2 FQNEAQ. This CDR3 is built from 14 residues. The V end lost 2 bases, the J end lost 4 bases, and 11 bases lay between the germline ends. CDR3 region: CASSLKGPPETQYF. The CDR3 coding sequence is TGTGCCAGCAGCTTAAAGGGTCCCCCAGAGACCCAGTACTTC.

This chain links TRBV7-3 with TRBJ2-5; D uncertain. The CDR3 has 13 amino acids. Per germline, CDR1 SGHTA and CDR2 FQGTGA. V lost 0 bases and J lost 4, with 6 bases in between. CDR3 sequence (DNA): TGTGCCAGCAGCTTAACTGCCCGAGAGACCCAGTACTTC. Amino acid sequence: CASSLTARETQYF.

The table lists this clonotype with a few counts. V gene TRBV7-2 combines with J gene TRBJ2-1, with 12 nucleotides matching TRBD2. Germline CDR1 reads SGHTA; CDR2 reads FQGNSA. J was trimmed by 6 bases and V by 0 bases; bases with no gene match: 0. The CDR3 consists of 15 residues. CDR3 sequence (DNA): TGTGCCAGCAGCTTAGCACTAGCGGGGGGCAATGAGCAGTTCTTC. The encoded protein is CASSLALAGGNEQFF.

The chain joins TRBV7-9 to TRBJ1-1; D not certain. This CDR3 has 13 amino acids. V was pared by 8 bases and J by 0 bases, with 10 bases between. From germline, CDR1 is SEHNR and CDR2 FQNEAQ (reference sequence). Here the CDR3 reads CASSRAVNTEAFF. The CDR3, as DNA: TGTGCCAGCTCCCGAGCAGTGAACACTGAAGCTTTCTTT.

The chain employs TRBV12-3 or TRBV12-4 and TRBJ2-2; 12 bases are a match to TRBD1. The CDR3 contains 15 residues. The V and J ends lost 3 bases and 7 bases, in that order; junction bases with no gene match: 3. CDR3 amino acids: CASSFGTGGIGELFF. The CDR3 DNA sequence: TGTGCCAGCAGTTTCGGGACAGGGGGCATCGGGGAGCTGTTTTTT.

This clonotype was recorded at least ten times. J is TRBJ1-1 and V is TRBV12-3 or TRBV12-4, with a tentative D call TRBD1 (5 bases). V lost 1 base and J lost 5, with 11 bases in between. The CDR3 contains 14 residues. CDR3 DNA sequence: TGTGCCAGCAGTTTAGGAGGGGAGGGGACTGAAGCTTTCTTT. Protein sequence: CASSLGGEGTEAFF.

The V gene is TRBV19, the J gene TRBJ2-2; the D is unclear. This CDR3 is built from 14 residues. V shed 7 bases and J shed 4 bases, with 13 bases lying between them. Germline V gene sequence: CDR1 LNHDA, CDR2 SQIVND (reference sequence). CDR3 residues: CASMDPWSTGELFF. CDR3 DNA: TGTGCCAGTATGGACCCCTGGAGCACCGGGGAGCTGTTTTTT.

V and J are TRBV11-2 and TRBJ2-7; D call uncertain. CDR3 length equals 13 residues. Germline loops: CDR1 SGHAT, CDR2 FQNNGV. V dropped 3 bases and J dropped 6 bases, with 12 bases sitting between them. CDR3 bases: TGTGCCAGCAGCTTGGTCAAGGGCTCCGAGCAGTACTTC. This translates into CASSLVKGSEQYF. The whole variable domain, remainder taken from reference TRBV11-2 and TRBJ2-7, is EAGVAQSPRYKIIEKRQSVAFWCNPISGHATLYWYQQILGQGPKLLIQFQNNGVVDDSQLPKDRFSAERLKGVDSTLKIQPAKLEDSAVYLCASSLVKGSEQYFGPGTRLTVT.

This clonotype has a handful of counts. The chain employs TRBV7-2 and TRBJ1-2; D is unresolved. Germline CDR1 SGHTA, CDR2 FQGNSA. The ends were cut back, 1 base at V and 5 bases at J, with 14 bases in the middle. CDR3 length equals 15 residues. The CDR3 loop reads CASSLEPADSYGYTF. The CDR3 nucleotides read TGTGCCAGCAGCTTAGAGCCAGCAGATTCTTATGGCTACACCTTC.